This T cell receptor (beta chain) appears in the sequencing data of a study of human T cells and chemical hapten exposure. The study, taken as a whole, reports: Each of the donors had alopecia, so their immune responses may not resemble those of healthy people.

TCRdb itself ran the RACE reads through MiXCR, one entry per CDR3 protein. This repertoire shows 39,000 or so distinct CDR3 sequences, more than 3% found once; its top ten account for more than 25%. Documented time point: patch test 1, 2 weeks after DPC sensitization. Indicated treatment: therapeutic diphenylcyclopropenone sensitization with weekly scalp DPC. Someone pulled total RNA out of unfractionated whole blood. This clonotype was detected a few times. The antigen is not known. The sequencing used whole blood, collected in connection with sensitization to the hapten diphenylcyclopropenone (DPC). This TCR was sampled from a middle-aged man with alopecia areata. Some clones in this sample may be carry-over from other donors' samples.

The CDR3 region has the DNA TGTGCCAGCAGCTTAGATGGAGGAACGAGTTTTTTT. This sequence encodes CASSLDGGTSFF. V usage is TRBV7-2 and J usage is TRBJ2-2, with TRBD2 as a possible D gene (5 bases). Germline V gives CDR1 SGHTA, CDR2 FQGNSA. Trimming left V 1 base short and J 17 bases short, with 14 bases between. The CDR3 runs to 12 residues.